This T cell receptor (beta chain) originates from a study of blood T cell repertoires in COVID-19. Overall study: COVID-19 samples collected from the United States, Italy and Spain covered acute and convalescent phases. T cells, B-cell-depleted T cells, or PBMCs provided the cDNA or gDNA that served as material.

CDR1 and CDR2 from the germline V gene are MNHEY and SMNVEV (reference sequence). The CDR3 covers 15 residues. V was pared by 5 bases and J by 6 bases, with 10 bases of the junction left unmatched. In the study's own analysis: Estimation of nucleated cell counts was performed using reference gene primer amplification. Generated by immunoSEQ multiplex PCR, the TCRdb table keeps only in-frame clones and is missing some. The D gene and trimming were derived from the DNA, and the V and J assignments and clone size from that table. The repertoire consists of 380,000 or so clones, with roughly 90% occurring once and the leading ten covering 1% to 1.5%.

The sequence was obtained from a man between 35 and 55 years old with acute or convalescent COVID-19. The chain combines TRBV27 with TRBJ1-5; TRBD1 matches at 7 bases. Material: peripheral blood. CDR3 sequence (DNA): TGTGCCAGCAGTATTACAGGGGCGCCGGGTCAGCCCCAGCATTTT. Encoded protein: CASSITGAPGQPQHF.